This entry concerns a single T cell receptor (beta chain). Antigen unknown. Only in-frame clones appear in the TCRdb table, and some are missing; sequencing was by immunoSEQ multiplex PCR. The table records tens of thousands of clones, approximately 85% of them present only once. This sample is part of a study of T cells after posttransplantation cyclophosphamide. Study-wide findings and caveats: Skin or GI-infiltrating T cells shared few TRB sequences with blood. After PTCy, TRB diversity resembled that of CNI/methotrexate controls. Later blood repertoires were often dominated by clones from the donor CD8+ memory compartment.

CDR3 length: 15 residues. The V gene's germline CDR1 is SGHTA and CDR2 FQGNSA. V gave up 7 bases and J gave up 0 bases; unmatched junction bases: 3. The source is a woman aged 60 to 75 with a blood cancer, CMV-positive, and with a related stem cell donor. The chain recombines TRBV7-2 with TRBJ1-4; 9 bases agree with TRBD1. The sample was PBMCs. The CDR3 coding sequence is TGTGCCAGCACGGGACAGGGATCAACTAATGAAAAACTGTTTTTT. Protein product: CASTGQGSTNEKLFF. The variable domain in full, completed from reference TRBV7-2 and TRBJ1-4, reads GAGVSQSPSNKVTEKGKDVELRCDPISGHTALYWYRQSLGQGLEFLIYFQGNSAPDKSGLPSDRFSAERTGGSVSTLTIQRTQQEDSAVYLCASTGQGSTNEKLFFGSGTQLSVL.